This TCR beta chain derives from a study of T cells after yellow fever vaccination. At the level of the study: Investigators used CD3, CD45RA, CCR7 and CD95 to sort the EM, EMRA, CM and Tscm memory subsets. Preparation of fractions with low cell numbers was performed using SMART-Seq v4 Ultra Low Input.

The study, taken as a whole, reports: At less than 97% for CD4 and about 87% for CD8, most primary-vaccination clones showed up again after the booster. Some clonotypes were seen in both the CD4 and the CD8 compartments. These made up a small share and likely arose from convergent recombination.

This clonotype appeared many times. TCRdb reprocessed the 5' RACE reads via MiXCR and lists one record per CDR3 protein. The repertoire holds around 4,700 distinct CDR3 sequences, with over 3% as singletons. CDR3 length equals 16 residues. V lost 4 bases and J lost 4; bases outside the gene matches: 11. Germline V lookup: CDR1 SGHNT, CDR2 YYREEE (reference sequence). J is TRBJ2-3 and V is TRBV5-4, with 8 bases matching TRBD2. This specimen consisted of PBMCs, either bulk or a sorted T-cell subset (CD4+, CD8+, memory, or dextramer-sorted; not recorded which), obtained 15 days after the yellow fever booster vaccination. The TCR sequence derives from a man between 25 and 39 years old who received the YFV17D yellow fever vaccine. DNA of the CDR3: TGTGCCAGCAGCCCCTTATTAGCGGGACTGGCAGATACGCAGTATTTT. Protein: CASSPLLAGLADTQYF.